Following are 13 T cell receptor beta chains from one sample sequenced in a study of T-cell reconstitution after alpha-beta-depleted transplantation in children. Preparation of the TCRbeta library involved a method that used unique molecular identifiers. TCRdb re-derived calls from the PCR reads in MiXCR, one entry per CDR3 protein. This sample yields hundreds of thousands of distinct CDR3 sequences, of which approximately 14% are seen a single time; 0.79% belongs to the top ten. Material: PBMCs, obtained before TCRalphabeta/CD19-depleted stem cell transplant. The receptors were gathered from a girl aged 2 to 9 with congenital amegakaryocytic thrombocytopenia, due to receive a stem cell transplant.

There are a few counts of this clonotype. The CDR3: CASSLKLRQLLYEQYF. CDR3 sequence (DNA): TGTGCCAGCAGTTTGAAGCTCCGGCAACTATTATACGAGCAGTACTTC. The genes are TRBV28 and TRBJ2-7; D unclear. The CDR3 consists of 16 residues. V was trimmed by 3 bases and J by 4 bases, leaving 19 bases between them. Germline loops: CDR1 MDHEN, CDR2 SYDVKM.

This clonotype occurred many times. In DNA form, the CDR3 reads TGCAGTGCCCCGCTGGGGACAGGGGCCTCCTACGAGCAGTACTTC. Its protein is CSAPLGTGASYEQYF. The chain uses TRBV20-1 and TRBJ2-7; 10 positions agree with TRBD1. Trimming took 6 bases from V and 0 from J; bases not matched to a gene: 8. Germline values: CDR1 DFQATT, CDR2 SNEGSKA (reference sequence). This CDR3 contains 15 residues.

This clonotype was observed at least ten times. This chain joins TRBV6-5 and TRBJ2-1; TRBD2 is a possible D gene (6 bases). This CDR3 spans 16 amino acids. In germline, CDR1 is MNHEY, CDR2 SVGAGI. V lost 3 bases, J lost 5 bases, and 17 bases lay in between. The CDR3 coding sequence is TGTGCCAGCAGTTATCGAGCGGGCGTAGTCGACAATGAGCAGTTCTTC. Amino acids: CASSYRAGVVDNEQFF.

This clonotype has only a few counts. The chain couples TRBV20-1 to TRBJ1-1; D perhaps matches TRBD1 (5 bases). The CDR3 covers 12 residues. The germline V gene has CDR1 DFQATT and CDR2 SNEGSKA (reference sequence). V lost 6 bases to trimming and J lost 4 bases, with 12 bases between them. In DNA, the CDR3 is TGCAGTGCATCGACAGCGGGCACTGAAGCTTTCTTT. Amino acids: CSASTAGTEAFF.

This clonotype was detected a few times. The chain employs TRBV20-1 and TRBJ2-1; D ambiguous. Germline-derived CDR1 and CDR2 are DFQATT and SNEGSKA (reference sequence). With 5 bases removed from V and 4 bases from J, the gap between germline ends came to 15 bases. This CDR3 spans 14 amino acids. The CDR3 DNA sequence: TGCAGTGCTGCAATCCCTTGGGCTTACAATGAGCAGTTCTTC. This sequence encodes CSAAIPWAYNEQFF.

The V call is TRBV7-8, the J call TRBJ2-1, with TRBD2 matching over 7 bases. The V and J ends lost 2 bases and 5 bases, in that order; junction bases with no gene match: 9. The CDR3 contains 16 residues. Germline CDR1 and CDR2: SGHVS and FQNEAQ. The CDR3 sequence is CASSLPVLAEHNEQFF. The CDR3 DNA follows: TGTGCCAGCAGCTTACCCGTTCTAGCGGAACACAATGAGCAGTTCTTC. The full variable domain, with the rest looked up from reference TRBV7-8 and TRBJ2-1, is GAGVSQSPRYKVAKRGQDVALRCDPISGHVSLFWYQQALGQGPEFLTYFQNEAQLDKSGLPSDRFFAERPEGSVSTLKIQRTQQEDSAVYLCASSLPVLAEHNEQFFGPGTRLTVL.

This clonotype was seen only a few times. V usage is TRBV20-1 and J usage is TRBJ2-5, with 13 bases fitting TRBD2. The CDR3 is 14 residues long. The germline V gene encodes CDR1 DFQATT and CDR2 SNEGSKA (reference sequence). V was pared by 7 bases and J by 2 bases, with 4 bases of the junction left unmatched. CDR3 DNA: TGCAGTGGGGGACTAGCGGGGCAGCAAGAGACCCAGTACTTC. Amino acids: CSGGLAGQQETQYF.

This clonotype was picked up many times. The junction differs from germline at one of its ends, possibly a read error. J is TRBJ2-1 and V is TRBV5-1; no clear D. The CDR3 extends over 13 amino acids. Per germline, CDR1 SGHRS and CDR2 YFSETQ. The CDR3 sequence is CASSLSRNNEQFF. The CDR3 DNA follows: TGTGCCAGCAGTTTATCCCGGAACAATGAGCAGTTCTTC.

This clonotype was detected many times. V is TRBV5-5 and J is TRBJ2-7; 13 bases map to TRBD2. Germline V gives CDR1 SGHKS, CDR2 YYEKEE (reference sequence). The CDR3 covers 17 residues. The V and J ends lost 0 bases and 2 bases, in that order; junction bases with no gene match: 5. The CDR3, as DNA: TGTGCCAGCAGCTTGGGGACTGGACTAGCGGGAGCCTACGAGCAGTACTTC. Its translation is CASSLGTGLAGAYEQYF.

This clonotype has a count of ten or more. The CDR3 loop reads CASSGAGTTYEQYF. The DNA of the CDR3 is TGTGCCAGCAGCGGGGCGGGGACCACATACGAGCAGTACTTC. The chain carries TRBV9 and TRBJ2-7; possible D gene TRBD2, 6 bases. Between the trimmed V and J ends, which lost 3 bases and 4 bases, there was a span of 14 bases. Germline V gene lookup returns CDR1 SGDLS and CDR2 YYNGEE. The CDR3 totals 14 residues.

This clonotype was seen a handful of times. The chain couples TRBV28 to TRBJ1-5, with 7 bases fitting TRBD1. V was clipped by 6 bases and J by 3 bases; unmatched bases: 8. This CDR3 spans 15 amino acids. Germline V gives CDR1 MDHEN, CDR2 SYDVKM. The CDR3: CASRSGTADNQPQHF. The CDR3 DNA sequence: TGTGCCAGCAGGTCCGGGACAGCCGACAATCAGCCCCAGCATTTT.

This clonotype was observed many times. The genes are TRBV12-3 or TRBV12-4 and TRBJ2-2, with D possibly matching TRBD2 (5 bases). CDR3 length: 16 amino acids. V was shortened by 5 bases and J by 6 bases, with 19 bases between the two germline ends. The CDR3 coding sequence is TGTGCCAGCAGTCTCCACCCGGACTTAGATTCCGGGGAGCTGTTTTTT. Translating gives CASSLHPDLDSGELFF.

This chain uses TRBV20-1 with TRBJ2-2; D could derive from TRBD1 or TRBD2 (5 bases each). With 5 bases removed from V and 8 bases from J, the gap between germline ends came to 18 bases. CDR1 and CDR2 (germline): DFQATT, SNEGSKA (reference sequence). This CDR3 contains 14 residues. CDR3 DNA: TGCAGTGCTCCGGGGCAGTGGGCTAAAGGGGAGCTGTTTTTT. Protein: CSAPGQWAKGELFF.